These T cell receptor beta chains were read from a single sample in a study of cytomegalovirus exposure and HLA in healthy donors. Data came from immunoSEQ multiplex PCR; TCRdb stores just in-frame clones and leaves some out. The sample includes more than 130,000 clones, roughly 76% of them seen just once. Sequenced input: PBMCs. The source of these receptors is a young man in good health and CMV-seronegative. The CDR3 runs from the conserved cysteine through the conserved F or W. A D gene is named only where the DNA matches it firmly. The size of a clone is reported for some rows only, either as once, few or many, or as a class for expanded clones.

size	V	J	D	CDR3	DNA
NA	TRBV7-9	TRBJ1-1	NA	CASSLVGATEAFF	TGTGCCAGCAGCTTAGTGGGCGCCACTGAAGCTTTCTTT
NA	TRBV28	TRBJ1-1	NA	CASSLLGRNTEAFF	TGTGCCAGCAGTCTCCTAGGCAGGAACACTGAAGCTTTCTTT
NA	TRBV9	TRBJ2-3	TRBD2	CASSRGLAGDTDTQYF	TGTGCCAGCAGTCGGGGACTAGCGGGAGACACAGATACGCAGTATTTT
NA	TRBV11-2	TRBJ1-6	NA	CASSGGSGYSPLHF	TGTGCCAGCAGCGGAGGGTCTGGTTATTCACCCCTCCACTTT
NA	TRBV29-1	TRBJ2-3	NA	CSALANTDTQYF	TGCAGCGCCCTCGCGAACACAGATACGCAGTATTTT
NA	TRBV19	TRBJ1-5	TRBD1	CASSIYDRDNQPQHF	TGTGCCAGTAGTATTTACGACAGGGATAATCAGCCCCAGCATTTT
NA	TRBV10-3	TRBJ2-7	NA	CATEDTGVTYEQYF	TGTGCCACCGAAGACACGGGGGTCACTTACGAGCAGTACTTC
few	TRBV6-1	TRBJ2-7	NA	CASSEWDMLPYEQYF	TGTGCCAGCAGTGAGTGGGACATGCTCCCCTACGAGCAGTACTTC
few	TRBV20-1	TRBJ2-3	TRBD1	CSADRGDTQYF	TGCAGTGCCGACAGGGGAGATACGCAGTATTTT
NA	TRBV11-2	TRBJ2-2	TRBD1	CASSVTGVGRYTGELFF	TGTGCCAGCAGCGTTACAGGGGTTGGTCGGTACACCGGGGAGCTGTTTTTT
few	TRBV11-2	TRBJ1-4	NA	CASSFGRGKLFF	TGTGCCAGCAGCTTCGGTCGGGGGAAACTGTTTTTT
NA	TRBV27	TRBJ2-7	NA	CASSLRLVGYEQYF	TGTGCCAGCAGTTTACGACTAGTAGGCTACGAGCAGTACTTC
NA	TRBV6-5	TRBJ2-7	TRBD2	CASSYSASGGSYEQYF	TGTGCCAGCAGTTACTCCGCTAGCGGGGGCTCCTACGAGCAGTACTTC
NA	TRBV6-5	TRBJ2-3	TRBD2	CASSYLGRTTDTQYF	TGCGCCAGCAGCTATCTCGGGAGGACCACAGATACGCAGTATTTT
NA	TRBV28	TRBJ1-5	NA	CASSSTGGRNQPQHF	TGTGCCAGCAGTTCGACAGGCGGGCGCAATCAGCCCCAGCATTTT
NA	TRBV6-5	TRBJ2-5	NA	CASSYARGIKTQYF	TGTGCCAGCAGTTACGCCCGGGGGATAAAGACCCAGTACTTC
NA	TRBV10-1	TRBJ2-7	NA	CASSDLTGGEQYF	TGCGCCAGCAGTGACCTGACAGGCGGCGAGCAGTACTTC
NA	TRBV4-1	TRBJ2-1	TRBD1	CASSQVQGAYNEQFF	TGCGCCAGCAGCCAAGTTCAGGGGGCCTACAATGAGCAGTTCTTC
NA	TRBV2	TRBJ2-1	TRBD2	CASSPAGGAYNEQFF	TGTGCCAGCAGCCCAGCGGGAGGGGCCTACAATGAGCAGTTCTTC
few	TRBV7-9	TRBJ1-2	NA	CASSSRTAGDYGYTF	TGTGCCAGCAGCTCCCGGACAGCGGGAGACTATGGCTACACCTTC
NA	TRBV2	TRBJ2-1	TRBD1	CASSATRQGAFNEQFF	TGTGCCAGCAGTGCAACTCGACAGGGGGCCTTCAATGAGCAGTTCTTC
NA	TRBV5-1	TRBJ1-1	NA	CASKRGMNTEAFF	TGCGCCAGCAAGAGGGGGATGAACACTGAAGCTTTCTTT
NA	TRBV7-9	TRBJ1-2	NA	CASSLDTDSYGYTF	TGTGCCAGCAGCTTAGACACCGACAGCTATGGCTACACCTTC
NA	TRBV5-4	TRBJ1-2	NA	CASSLQANYGYTF	TGTGCCAGCAGCTTGCAGGCGAACTATGGCTACACCTTC
NA	TRBV7-3	TRBJ1-5	TRBD1	CASGSPGQGFGNQPQHF	TGTGCCAGCGGCTCCCCCGGACAGGGGTTCGGCAATCAGCCCCAGCATTTT
NA	TRBV6-5	TRBJ2-7	TRBD1	CASSYSDRGYEQYF	TGTGCCAGCAGTTACTCGGACAGGGGCTACGAGCAGTACTTC
NA	TRBV27	TRBJ2-7	NA	CASSFTGTPSSYEQYF	TGTGCCAGCAGTTTCACCGGGACTCCGAGCTCCTACGAGCAGTACTTC
NA	TRBV18	TRBJ2-7	NA	CASSPMRDEQYF	TGTGCCAGCTCACCAATGAGAGACGAGCAGTACTTC
NA	TRBV7-9	TRBJ2-2	TRBD1	CASSLRASGTGETGELFF	TGTGCCAGCAGCCTAAGGGCGTCCGGGACAGGGGAAACCGGGGAGCTGTTTTTT
NA	TRBV7-9	TRBJ2-7	TRBD2	CASSPSQGRGEYEQYF	TGTGCCAGCAGCCCGTCACAAGGGCGGGGGGAATACGAGCAGTACTTC
NA	TRBV11-3	TRBJ2-7	NA	CASSLGQNSEQYF	TGTGCCAGCAGCTTAGGCCAAAACTCCGAGCAGTACTTC
NA	TRBV11-2	TRBJ2-7	NA	CASSLRDGNEQYF	TGTGCCAGCAGCTTGCGAGACGGGAACGAGCAGTACTTC
few	TRBV27	TRBJ2-7	TRBD2	CASSYSGRATEQYF	TGTGCCAGCAGTTATAGCGGGAGGGCTACCGAGCAGTACTTC
NA	TRBV5-1	TRBJ2-3	TRBD1	CASSTGTGGRDTQYF	TGCGCCAGCAGCACCGGGACAGGGGGCAGGGATACGCAGTATTTT
NA	TRBV5-1	TRBJ1-4	NA	CASSLLSRLNEKLFF	TGTGCCAGCAGCTTGCTGAGCAGGCTCAATGAAAAACTGTTTTTT
NA	TRBV4-2	TRBJ2-2	TRBD1	CASSQADRGRTGELFF	TGTGCCAGCAGCCAAGCGGACAGGGGACGAACCGGGGAGCTGTTTTTT
NA	TRBV28	TRBJ1-2	TRBD1	CASSSGQGGLRGYTF	TGTGCCAGCAGCTCCGGACAGGGAGGATTAAGGGGCTACACCTTC
NA	TRBV25-1	TRBJ2-7	NA	CASSTPEGIGYEQYF	TGTGCCAGCAGTACCCCGGAGGGAATAGGCTACGAGCAGTACTTC
NA	TRBV5-6	TRBJ1-2	NA	CASSPRTAYNYGYTF	TGTGCCAGCAGCCCCAGGACAGCTTATAACTATGGCTACACCTTC
NA	TRBV9	TRBJ2-1	TRBD2	CASSAFLAGGINEQFF	TGTGCCAGCAGCGCCTTTCTAGCGGGAGGGATCAATGAGCAGTTCTTC
few	TRBV6-1	TRBJ2-6	NA	CASSDRGSGANVLTF	TGTGCCAGCAGTGACAGGGGTTCTGGGGCCAACGTCCTGACTTTC
NA	TRBV27	TRBJ2-7	TRBD1	CASSSDRGNPVGTYF	TGTGCCAGCAGTTCAGACAGGGGAAACCCCGTCGGCACCTACTTC
NA	TRBV6-5	TRBJ1-1	NA	CASSDGRAAEAFF	TGTGCCAGCAGTGACGGGAGGGCGGCTGAAGCTTTCTTT
NA	TRBV27	TRBJ2-3	TRBD1	CASSTGTGGTDTQYF	TGTGCCAGCAGTACAGGGACAGGGGGCACAGATACGCAGTATTTT
NA	TRBV19	TRBJ2-7	TRBD1	CASSRTGRETGTGAEEQYF	TGTGCCAGTAGCCGAACCGGCCGAGAAACCGGGACAGGGGCTGAAGAGCAGTACTTC
NA	TRBV30	TRBJ1-2	NA	CAWSALWGGRDYGYTF	TGTGCCTGGAGTGCCCTCTGGGGGGGGCGAGACTATGGCTACACCTTC
NA	TRBV27	TRBJ1-5	TRBD1	CASSLIQQGARRSNQPQHF	TGTGCCAGCAGTCTCATACAACAGGGGGCGCGTCGAAGCAATCAGCCCCAGCATTTT
few	TRBV27	TRBJ2-4	TRBD1	CASSSIQGAANIQYF	TGTGCCAGCAGCTCAATACAGGGGGCGGCAAACATTCAGTACTTC
NA	TRBV19	TRBJ2-7	NA	CASSIGVSVGSEQYF	TGTGCCAGTAGTATAGGTGTCAGCGTGGGGAGCGAGCAGTACTTC